These 8 T cell receptor beta chains were all obtained from the same sample, sequenced in a study of graft-versus-host responses after intestinal transplantation. Here immunoSEQ multiplex PCR was the method, and the copy in TCRdb shows in-frame clones only, minus some. The table has about 57,000 clones, around 90% seen once. The sequencing here drew on PBMCs, taken 26 days after transplant. The receptors originated from a human patient who received an intestinal transplant, so some T cells may come from the graft donor.

The rearrangement joins TRBV2 to TRBJ1-5; 8 positions agree with TRBD1. The V and J ends lost 6 bases and 2 bases, in that order; junction bases with no gene match: 6. The germline V gene encodes CDR1 SNHLY and CDR2 FYNNEI. This CDR3 spans 15 amino acids. The CDR3 DNA reads TGTGCCAGCAGCCTTGAGGGACAGGGCAATCAGCCCCAGCATTTT. It yields the protein CASSLEGQGNQPQHF.

J is TRBJ2-4 and V is TRBV14; 9 bases line up with TRBD1. This CDR3 spans 15 amino acids. Trimming took 2 bases from V and 6 from J; bases not matched to a gene: 5. Germline V gene data show CDR1 as SGHDN and CDR2 as FVKESK. The CDR3 protein is CASSQPGQGGNIQYF. The CDR3 region has the DNA TGTGCCAGCAGCCAACCGGGACAGGGAGGAAACATTCAGTACTTC.

The V gene is TRBV19, the J gene TRBJ1-1, with no clear D. The CDR3 has 13 residues. Trimming stripped 2 bases from V and 1 base from J, with 5 bases between. Looked up from germline, CDR1 is LNHDA and CDR2 is SQIVND (reference sequence). CDR3 sequence (DNA): TGTGCCAGTAGTATAATGAGGAACACTGAAGCTTTCTTT. It yields the protein CASSIMRNTEAFF.

The rearrangement links TRBV7-9 to TRBJ2-2, with D possibly being TRBD1 (6 bases). The germline V gene has CDR1 SEHNR and CDR2 FQNEAQ (reference sequence). The CDR3 has 16 residues. The V end lost 5 bases, the J end lost 0 bases, and 13 bases lay between the germline ends. DNA for the CDR3: TGTGCCAGCAGCGGAGAAGGGGGTACGAACACCGGGGAGCTGTTTTTT. Encoded protein: CASSGEGGTNTGELFF.

This clone was seen just once. V usage is TRBV7-8 and J usage is TRBJ1-2; 7 nucleotides align to TRBD1. Losses at the gene ends were 5 bases for V and 4 bases for J; bases not matched to a gene: 7. CDR3 length: 14 amino acids. CDR1 is SGHVS and CDR2 is FQNEAQ in the germline V gene. CDR3 loop: CASSGRGTVYGYTF. For the CDR3, the DNA is TGTGCCAGCAGCGGCCGGGGGACAGTCTATGGCTACACCTTC.

The chain combines TRBV5-1 with TRBJ2-1; 9 bases fit TRBD1. The CDR3 totals 16 residues. Germline trimming cut 4 bases from V and 8 bases from J; bases unmatched to any gene: 13. Germline CDR1 reads SGHRS; CDR2 reads YFSETQ. DNA for the CDR3: TGCGCCAGCAGCCCCCAACCGGGACAGGGTGACCATGAGCAGTTCTTC. It is translated as CASSPQPGQGDHEQFF.

The chain joins TRBV7-9 to TRBJ2-2, with 10 positions matching TRBD1. This CDR3 comprises 15 residues. Germline CDR1 reads SEHNR; CDR2 reads FQNEAQ (reference sequence). J was trimmed by 3 bases and V by 5 bases; bases with no gene match: 3. The CDR3 is CASSPGQGDTGELFF. The CDR3 DNA follows: TGTGCCAGCAGCCCTGGACAGGGGGACACCGGGGAGCTGTTTTTT.

The chain joins TRBV7-9 to TRBJ1-2; the D gene is possibly TRBD1 (5 bases). The CDR3 has 14 amino acids. CDR1 SEHNR and CDR2 FQNEAQ come from the germline V gene (reference sequence). V was trimmed by 7 bases and J by 8 bases, leaving 20 bases between them. CDR3 nucleotides: TGTGCCAGCACCCCCCCCGGAGACAGTCTAGGCTACACCTTC. Translating gives CASTPPGDSLGYTF.